This T cell receptor beta chain derives from a study of shared clonotypes between healthy human individuals. This clone was observed once. Losses at the gene ends were 2 bases for V and 5 bases for J; bases not matched to a gene: 8. The CDR3 is 15 residues long. In germline, CDR1 is MNHNY, CDR2 SVGAGI (reference sequence). Libraries were prepared by immunoSEQ multiplex PCR; TCRdb keeps only in-frame clonotypes and omits some of them. Of approximately 980,000 clones in the sample, approximately 80% were seen once. The rearrangement links TRBV6-6 to TRBJ2-7; TRBD1 matches at 8 bases. The TCR originated in a man aged 18 to 29 in good health. Sequenced material: memory CD4+ T cells sorted from blood. Indicated subset: CD45RA-negative fraction. For the CDR3, the DNA is TGTGCCAGCAGTTACGACCTGGGGACAGGTAACGAGCAGTACTTC. This codes for CASSYDLGTGNEQYF.